The 11 T cell receptor beta chains given below trace back to one sample, sequenced in a study of T cells in Graves' hyperthyroidism and ophthalmopathy. The TCR beta CDR3 regions underwent amplification using RNA transcripts as the source. The TCR CDR3 first-round RT-PCR relied on the HTBI primer set. Using its own MiXCR run on the multiplex PCR reads, TCRdb lists one record per CDR3 protein. The table includes 410,000 or so distinct CDR3 sequences, approximately 14% detected once. Sequencing used blood. The receptors were sampled from a man between 18 and 35 years old with Graves' ophthalmopathy.

This clonotype was observed at least ten times. The chain has TRBV6-5 and TRBJ1-1; TRBD1 aligns across 8 bases. Trimming removed 2 bases from V and 4 bases from J; junction bases left unmatched: 9. CDR1 is MNHEY, CDR2 SVGAGI, per germline. CDR3 length: 16 amino acids. This chain's CDR3 is CASSYGQGAGRTEAFF. CDR3 DNA: TGTGCCAGCAGTTACGGGCAGGGGGCCGGGCGCACTGAAGCTTTCTTT.

The chain uses TRBV5-5 and TRBJ2-1; 9 bases line up with TRBD1. The CDR3 has 16 residues. Germline V gene sequence: CDR1 SGHKS, CDR2 YYEKEE (reference sequence). The V gene end was trimmed by 3 bases and the J gene end by 4 bases; junction bases not matched to a gene: 8. The CDR3 sequence is CASSSEGTGFYNEQFF. Here the CDR3 DNA reads TGTGCCAGCAGCTCTGAAGGGACAGGGTTTTACAATGAGCAGTTCTTC. The whole variable domain, remainder taken from reference TRBV5-5 and TRBJ2-1, is DAGVTQSPTHLIKTRGQQVTLRCSPISGHKSVSWYQQVLGQGPQFIFQYYEKEERGRGNFPDRFSARQFPNYSSELNVNALLLGDSALYLCASSSEGTGFYNEQFFGPGTRLTVL.

This clonotype appeared a few times. Just one base apart from a much larger clone, this may be a read error. Given the absence of the conserved phenylalanine or tryptophan at the CDR3 end, a read error is likely. V gene TRBV6-1 combines with J gene TRBJ2-3; D remains unclear. V was cut by 2 bases and J by 0 bases, with 6 bases left in between. The CDR3 length is 14 residues. In germline, CDR1 is MNHNS, CDR2 SASEGT. The chain's CDR3 is CASSELGSTDTQYL. The CDR3 DNA reads as TGTGCCAGCAGTGAATTAGGGAGCACAGATACGCAGTATCTT.

This clonotype was seen repeatedly, ten times or more. The chain is built from TRBV5-1 and TRBJ2-5; no definite D call. CDR1 and CDR2 (germline): SGHRS, YFSETQ. The V end lost 1 base, the J end lost 3 bases, and 7 bases lay between the germline ends. CDR3 length: 13 residues. Here the CDR3 DNA reads TGCGCCAGCAGCTTGAGGTCAGAAGAGACCCAGTACTTC. Amino acids: CASSLRSEETQYF.

The chain combines TRBV27 with TRBJ2-7; 10 nucleotides align to TRBD2. CDR1 and CDR2 (germline): MNHEY, SMNVEV (reference sequence). CDR3 length equals 15 residues. J lost 0 bases, V lost 7 bases, and 6 bases had no gene match. The CDR3 nucleotides read TGTGCCAGCACTAGCGGGGGCCTTACCTCCTACGAGCAGTACTTC. This gives the protein CASTSGGLTSYEQYF.

The chain couples TRBV27 to TRBJ2-7, with a tentative D call TRBD1 (6 bases). V was cut by 2 bases and J by 3 bases, with 11 bases left in between. Germline-derived CDR1 and CDR2 are MNHEY and SMNVEV (reference sequence). This CDR3 has 14 amino acids. CDR3 region: CASSLKQGNYEQYF. In DNA, the CDR3 is TGTGCCAGCAGTTTAAAACAGGGAAACTACGAGCAGTACTTC.

V usage is TRBV4-1 and J usage is TRBJ1-5, with a tentative D call TRBD1 (6 bases). The CDR3 extends over 15 amino acids. V lost 1 base, J lost 7 bases, and 14 bases lay in between. Germline values: CDR1 MGHRA, CDR2 YSYEKL. Here the CDR3 reads CASSQVGGRDQPQHF. The CDR3 region has the DNA TGCGCCAGCAGCCAAGTGGGGGGCCGGGACCAGCCCCAGCATTTT.

In this sample, this clonotype turned up many times. This chain uses TRBV7-9 with TRBJ1-2, with 7 bases identical to TRBD1. This CDR3 region has 15 residues. V dropped 4 bases and J dropped 5; count of bases not matched to a gene: 10. CDR1 SEHNR and CDR2 FQNEAQ come from the germline V gene (reference sequence). The CDR3 loop is CASSSPDREDYGYTF. DNA for the CDR3: TGTGCCAGCAGCTCCCCCGACAGGGAGGATTATGGCTACACCTTC.

Concerning this clonotype itself: This may come from a read error, since a much larger clone is one base off. V usage is TRBV19 and J usage is TRBJ2-1; possibly TRBD1 or TRBD2 for D (5 bases each). V dropped 4 bases and J dropped 0 bases, with 16 bases sitting between them. This CDR3 is built from 17 residues. Germline CDR1 and CDR2: LNHDA and SQIVND (reference sequence). The CDR3 is CASSRPGPGSSYNEQFF. The CDR3 DNA is TGTGCCAGTAGTAGACCGGGACCCGGAAGCTCCTACAATGAGCAGTTCTTC. The full variable domain, completed using reference TRBV19 and TRBJ2-1, is DGGITQSPKYLFRKEGQNVTLSCEQNLNHDAMYWYRQDPGQGLRLIYYSQIVNDFQKGDIAEGYSVSREKKESFPLTVTSAQKNPTAFYLCASSRPGPGSSYNEQFFGPGTRLTVL.

This clonotype was recorded many times. The chain joins TRBV5-1 to TRBJ2-3; 10 bases match TRBD2. Per the germline V gene, CDR1 is SGHRS and CDR2 is YFSETQ. This CDR3 is built from 14 residues. Unmatched junction bases numbered 4, after V lost 4 bases and J lost 5 bases. The CDR3 is CASSRGLARDTQYF. The CDR3 nucleotides read TGCGCCAGCAGCAGGGGACTAGCGCGAGATACGCAGTATTTT.

This clonotype was detected many times. The chain carries TRBV7-3 and TRBJ2-3, with D possibly TRBD2 on 6 matching bases. V was cut by 1 base and J by 0 bases, with 8 bases left in between. This CDR3 is built from 15 residues. CDR1 is SGHTA and CDR2 is FQGTGA in the germline V gene. The CDR3 DNA is TGTGCCAGCAGCTTAAGCAGCGGGAGCACAGATACGCAGTATTTT. The encoded protein is CASSLSSGSTDTQYF.